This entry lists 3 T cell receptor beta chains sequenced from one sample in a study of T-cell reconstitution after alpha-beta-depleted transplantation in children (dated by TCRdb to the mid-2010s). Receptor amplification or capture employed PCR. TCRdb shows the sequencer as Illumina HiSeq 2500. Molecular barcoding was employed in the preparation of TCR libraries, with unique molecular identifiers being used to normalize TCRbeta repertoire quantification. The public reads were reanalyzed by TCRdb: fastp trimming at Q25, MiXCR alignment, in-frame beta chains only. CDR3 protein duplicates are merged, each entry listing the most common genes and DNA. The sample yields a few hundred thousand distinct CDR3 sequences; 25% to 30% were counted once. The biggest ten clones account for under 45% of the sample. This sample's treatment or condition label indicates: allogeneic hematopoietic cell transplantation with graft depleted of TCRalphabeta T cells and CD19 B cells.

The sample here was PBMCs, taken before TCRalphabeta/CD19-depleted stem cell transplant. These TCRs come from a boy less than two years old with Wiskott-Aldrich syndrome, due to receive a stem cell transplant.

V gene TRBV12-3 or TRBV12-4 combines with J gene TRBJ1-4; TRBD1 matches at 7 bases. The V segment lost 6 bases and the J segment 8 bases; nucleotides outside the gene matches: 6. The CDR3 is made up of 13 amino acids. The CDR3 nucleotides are TGTGCCAGCAGGACAGGGAGAAACGAAAAACTGTTTTTT. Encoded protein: CASRTGRNEKLFF.

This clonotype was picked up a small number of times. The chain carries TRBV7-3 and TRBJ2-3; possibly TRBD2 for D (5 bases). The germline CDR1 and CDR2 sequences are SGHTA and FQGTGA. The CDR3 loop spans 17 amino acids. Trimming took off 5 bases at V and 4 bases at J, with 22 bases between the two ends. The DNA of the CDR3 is TGTGCCAGCAGCCCCAGAGGTCTAGCTAAGGCCGCAGATACGCAGTATTTT. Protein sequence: CASSPRGLAKAADTQYF. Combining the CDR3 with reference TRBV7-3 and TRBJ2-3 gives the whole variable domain GAGVSQTPSNKVTEKGKYVELRCDPISGHTALYWYRQSLGQGPEFLIYFQGTGAADDSGLPNDRFFAVRPEGSVSTLKIQRTERGDSAVYLCASSPRGLAKAADTQYFGPGTRLTVL.

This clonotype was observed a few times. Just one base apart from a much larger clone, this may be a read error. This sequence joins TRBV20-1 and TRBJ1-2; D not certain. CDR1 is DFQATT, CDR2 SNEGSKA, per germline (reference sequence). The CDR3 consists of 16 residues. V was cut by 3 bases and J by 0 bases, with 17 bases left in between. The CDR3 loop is CSASLRDTLPNYGYTF. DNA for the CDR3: TGCAGTGCTAGCCTGAGAGATACGCTCCCTAACTATGGCTACACCTTC.